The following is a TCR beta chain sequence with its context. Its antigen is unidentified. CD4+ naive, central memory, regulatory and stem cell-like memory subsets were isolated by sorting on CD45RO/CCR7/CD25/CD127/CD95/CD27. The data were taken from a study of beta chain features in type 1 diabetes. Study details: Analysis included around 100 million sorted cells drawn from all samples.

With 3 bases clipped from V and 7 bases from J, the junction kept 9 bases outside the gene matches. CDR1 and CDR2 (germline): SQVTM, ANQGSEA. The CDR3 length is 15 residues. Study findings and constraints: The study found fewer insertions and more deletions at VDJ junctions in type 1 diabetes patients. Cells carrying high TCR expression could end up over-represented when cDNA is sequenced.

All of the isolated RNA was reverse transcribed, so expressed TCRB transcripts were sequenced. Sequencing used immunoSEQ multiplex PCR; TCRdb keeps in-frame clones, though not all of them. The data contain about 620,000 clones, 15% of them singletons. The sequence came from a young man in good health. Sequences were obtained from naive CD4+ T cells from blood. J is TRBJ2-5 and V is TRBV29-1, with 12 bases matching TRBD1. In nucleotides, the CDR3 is TGCAGCGTTGAGCCGGGACAGGGGGCGTCAGGGACCCAGTACTTC. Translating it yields CSVEPGQGASGTQYF.